The 11 T cell receptor beta chains presented below share a single source sample, sequenced in a study of T cells in Graves' hyperthyroidism and ophthalmopathy. What was amplified from RNA transcripts were TCR beta CDR3 regions. HTBI primers drove first-round RT-PCR of the TCR CDR3. A single record per CDR3 protein comes from TCRdb applying MiXCR to the multiplex PCR reads. The sample holds roughly 99,000 distinct CDR3 sequences, around a sixth seen once. The sequenced sample consisted of blood. These receptors all stem from a woman aged 45-65 years with Graves' hyperthyroidism.

This clonotype showed up many times. The chain combines TRBV27 with TRBJ2-1, with 7 bases that match TRBD2. The CDR3 sequence is 15 residues long. V trimming: 4 bases; J trimming: 6 bases; junction bases outside the gene matches: 9. The germline gives CDR1 MNHEY, CDR2 SMNVEV (reference sequence). In DNA, the CDR3 is TGTGCCAGCAGTTCTTCCGGGACTAATTTCAATGAGCAGTTCTTC. Protein: CASSSSGTNFNEQFF.

This clonotype was counted between two and nine times. The CDR3 region has the DNA TGCGCCAGCAGCTTGGGACTAGCGGGAGCCGACTCCTACAATGAGCAGTTCTTC. Amino acids: CASSLGLAGADSYNEQFF. The rearrangement links TRBV5-1 to TRBJ2-1; 12 nucleotides agree with TRBD2. V was clipped by 0 bases and J by 0 bases; unmatched bases: 4. Germline CDR1 reads SGHRS; CDR2 reads YFSETQ. This CDR3 region has 18 residues.

This clonotype was recorded many times. The chain combines TRBV20-1 with TRBJ1-6; D is ambiguous. The CDR3 totals 16 residues. Per the germline V gene, CDR1 is DFQATT and CDR2 is SNEGSKA (reference sequence). Between the trimmed V and J ends, which lost 0 bases and 5 bases, there was a span of 14 bases. The CDR3 protein is CSARDHRGWNNSPLHF. CDR3 nucleotides: TGCAGTGCTAGAGATCACAGAGGGTGGAATAATTCACCCCTCCACTTT.

The table lists this clonotype with many counts. The chain links TRBV29-1 to TRBJ2-7, with a possible D match to TRBD2 (6 bases). This CDR3 region has 12 residues. Trimming shortened V by 6 bases and J by 1 base, and 10 bases separated the two germline ends. CDR1 and CDR2 from the germline V gene are SQVTM and ANQGSEA. CDR3 loop: CSVVAVSYEQYF. The CDR3 DNA reads as TGCAGCGTGGTAGCGGTTTCCTACGAGCAGTACTTC.

This clonotype has a count of ten or more. The chain employs TRBV18 and TRBJ2-3; no clear D gene. V was cut by 0 bases and J by 0 bases, with 1 base left in between. CDR1 KGHSH and CDR2 LQKENI come from the germline V gene. The CDR3 runs to 13 residues. The CDR3 reads CASSPPSTDTQYF. The DNA for the CDR3 is TGTGCCAGCTCACCACCAAGCACAGATACGCAGTATTTT.

As for this clonotype: Since a much larger clone is just one base distant, this may be a read error. The chain joins TRBV29-1 to TRBJ1-1, with D hard to call. The V end lost 0 bases, the J end lost 6 bases, and 2 bases lay between the germline ends. The CDR3 has 10 amino acids. Germline loops: CDR1 SQVTM, CDR2 ANQGSEA. Here the CDR3 DNA reads TGCAGCGTTGAAGAGGCTGAAGCTTTCTTT. This encodes CSVEEAEAFF. Looking up the rest from reference TRBV29-1 and TRBJ1-1 gives the full variable domain: SAVISQKPSRDICQRGTSLTIQCQVDSQVTMMFWYRQQPGQSLTLIATANQGSEATYESGFVIDKFPISRPNLTFSTLTVSNMSPEDSSIYLCSVEEAEAFFGQGTRLTVV.

This clonotype came up many times. The chain employs TRBV6-1 and TRBJ1-5; TRBD1 matches 10 bases. With 2 bases clipped from V and 3 bases from J, the junction kept 4 bases outside the gene matches. The CDR3 covers 16 residues. Looked up from germline, CDR1 is MNHNS and CDR2 is SASEGT. The CDR3 coding sequence is TGTGCCAGCAGTGAACAGGGACAGGGGATCAATCAGCCCCAGCATTTT. Protein sequence: CASSEQGQGINQPQHF.

This clonotype was counted many times. J is TRBJ2-3 and V is TRBV20-1; 12 positions agree with TRBD2. V gave up 2 bases and J gave up 6 bases; unmatched junction bases: 6. Germline CDR1 and CDR2: DFQATT and SNEGSKA (reference sequence). The CDR3 consists of 15 residues. In DNA form, the CDR3 reads TGCAGTGCTAGAAGACTAGCGGGAGATCGGGATACGCAGTATTTT. It codes for CSARRLAGDRDTQYF.

This clonotype was recorded at least ten times. The V call is TRBV6-1, the J call TRBJ2-5; 9 bases are a match to TRBD1. The CDR3 extends over 15 amino acids. The J segment lost 5 bases and the V segment lost 5 bases, leaving 9 bases of the junction unmatched. Germline lookup yields CDR1 MNHNS and CDR2 SASEGT. CDR3 nucleotides: TGTGCCAGCAGTTATACAGGGGGCCGTCGTGAGACCCAGTACTTC. Translating gives CASSYTGGRRETQYF.

J is TRBJ1-1 and V is TRBV6-2 or TRBV6-3; D ambiguous. V shed 7 bases and J shed 0 bases, with 18 bases lying between them. The CDR3 has 16 amino acids. Germline V gene lookup returns CDR1 MNHEY and CDR2 SVGEGT. The CDR3 loop reads CASIIWAERVNTEAFF. The CDR3 DNA is TGTGCCAGCATAATATGGGCGGAGAGAGTGAACACTGAAGCTTTCTTT.

This clonotype was picked up many times. This chain joins TRBV29-1 and TRBJ2-5; TRBD1 might be the D (5 bases). This CDR3 spans 14 amino acids. Per germline, CDR1 SQVTM and CDR2 ANQGSEA. The V end was cut by 0 bases, the J end by 2 bases, with 10 bases between. This chain's CDR3 is CSVEEGHGQETQYF. In nucleotides, the CDR3 is TGCAGCGTTGAAGAGGGGCATGGTCAAGAGACCCAGTACTTC.